These 5 T cell receptor beta chains were sequenced from one sample in a study of Siglec-9 on CD8 T cells in melanoma. The repertoire was sequenced with immunoSEQ multiplex PCR; TCRdb's copy has only in-frame clones and lacks some. The repertoire holds tens of thousands of clones, 75% to 85% seen once, with approximately 5% in the top ten. The specimen was Siglec-9- CD8+ T cells sorted from blood. These receptors were taken from a human donor in good health.

As DNA, the CDR3 is TGCGCCAGCAGGACCGGGACAGGGTCGGGCGAAAAACTGTTTTTT. This encodes CASRTGTGSGEKLFF. The rearrangement links TRBV10-1 to TRBJ1-4; 9 bases line up with TRBD1. Germline V gene lookup returns CDR1 WNHNN and CDR2 SYGVQD (reference sequence). The CDR3 is made up of 15 amino acids. V lost 6 bases and J lost 8; bases outside the gene matches: 10.

The chain carries TRBV15 and TRBJ1-2; perhaps TRBD1 as D (6 bases). Trimming left V 5 bases short and J 8 bases short, with 21 bases between. The CDR3 contains 15 residues. The germline gives CDR1 LNHNV, CDR2 YYDKDF (reference sequence). This CDR3 reads CATSPRQDSPFGYTF. CDR3 DNA: TGTGCCACCAGCCCACGACAGGACTCGCCCTTCGGCTACACCTTC.

A few counts support this clone. This sequence joins TRBV11-2 and TRBJ1-1, with D uncertain. Per germline, CDR1 SGHAT and CDR2 FQNNGV. This CDR3 is 14 amino acids long. Trimming took off 3 bases at V and 3 bases at J, with 11 bases between the two ends. This CDR3 reads CASSLVVGDTEAFF. The CDR3 DNA reads TGTGCCAGCAGCTTGGTAGTCGGCGACACTGAAGCTTTCTTT.

Here the CDR3 reads CASSPGLAAPYNEQFF. The CDR3 DNA follows: TGTGCCAGCAGCCCAGGACTAGCGGCCCCATACAATGAGCAGTTCTTC. The V gene is TRBV7-9, the J gene TRBJ2-1; 10 bases agree with TRBD2. The CDR3 covers 16 residues. Germline V gene sequence: CDR1 SEHNR, CDR2 FQNEAQ (reference sequence). V lost 5 bases, J lost 4 bases, and 8 bases stayed unmatched.

The chain employs TRBV4-1 and TRBJ2-3; D not certain. Trimming cost V 4 bases and J 6 bases, with 14 bases left between them. CDR1 and CDR2 from the germline V gene are MGHRA and YSYEKL. CDR3 length equals 14 residues. CDR3 nucleotides: TGCGCCAGCAGCCTAAACAAGGCTGGGGATACGCAGTATTTT. This translates into CASSLNKAGDTQYF.